The 25 T cell receptor beta chains presented below share a single source sample, sequenced in a study of blood T cell repertoires in COVID-19. TCRdb's copy holds only in-frame clones and misses some; the assay was immunoSEQ multiplex PCR. The data hold about 200,000 clones, with about 88% observed a single time. Sequenced input: peripheral blood. Receptors were obtained from a man aged 18 to 30 with active or convalescent COVID-19.

On this clone: The germline gene is not matched at one end of the junction; a read error may be the cause. The chain has TRBV6-5 and TRBJ1-2, with TRBD1 matching 12 bases. The CDR3 loop spans 14 amino acids. Germline CDR1 is MNHEY and CDR2 is SVGAGI. The CDR3 loop reads CASSSGTGGGSISF. DNA of the CDR3: TGTGCCAGCAGTTCCGGGACAGGGGGCGGAAGCATCTCCTTC.

V and J are TRBV5-5 and TRBJ1-2; tentative D call: TRBD1 (6 bases). Germline loops: CDR1 SGHKS, CDR2 YYEKEE (reference sequence). V was shortened by 1 base and J by 6 bases, with 10 bases between the two germline ends. CDR3 length: 13 amino acids. The CDR3 DNA reads as TGTGCCAGCAGCTTGTCAGGGGTAGATGGCTACACCTTC. The encoded protein is CASSLSGVDGYTF.

The chain links TRBV7-6 to TRBJ1-4, with 9 bases aligning to TRBD1. V shed 5 bases and J 5 bases; nucleotides not matched to a gene: 6. Germline V CDR1 and CDR2: SGHVS, FNYEAQ. The CDR3 length is 15 residues. CDR3 sequence reads: CASSLRDRANEKLFF. In nucleotides, the CDR3 is TGTGCCAGCAGCCTGCGGGACAGGGCAAATGAAAAACTGTTTTTT. The full variable domain, rest sourced from reference TRBV7-6 and TRBJ1-4, is GAGVSQSPRYKVTKRGQDVALRCDPISGHVSLYWYRQALGQGPEFLTYFNYEAQQDKSGLPNDRFSAERPEGSISTLTIQRTEQRDSAMYRCASSLRDRANEKLFFGSGTQLSVL.

The V call is TRBV5-4, the J call TRBJ1-3, with a tentative D call TRBD1 (5 bases). Germline V gives CDR1 SGHNT, CDR2 YYREEE (reference sequence). V lost 4 bases to trimming and J lost 0 bases, with 14 bases between them. The length of the CDR3 is 16 residues. Here the CDR3 reads CASSPVGGSSGNTIYF. The CDR3 DNA is TGTGCCAGCAGCCCGGTGGGGGGATCCTCTGGAAACACCATATATTTT.

J is TRBJ1-5 and V is TRBV12-5; D remains unclear. Trimming left V 1 base short and J 5 bases short, with 15 bases between. Germline loops: CDR1 LGHNT, CDR2 FRNRAP. The CDR3 has 16 residues. This CDR3 reads CASGLETGKADQPQHF. The CDR3 DNA follows: TGTGCTAGTGGTTTGGAGACGGGGAAGGCGGATCAGCCCCAGCATTTT.

The V gene is TRBV11-3, the J gene TRBJ2-1, with D uncertain. The CDR3 spans 14 residues. Germline values: CDR1 SGHNT, CDR2 YENEEA. The ends were cut back, 1 base at V and 7 bases at J, with 11 bases in the middle. CDR3 DNA sequence: TGTGCCAGCAGCTTAGGGTTCGGCAGGAATGAGCAGTTCTTC. Protein: CASSLGFGRNEQFF. Filled out from reference TRBV11-3 and TRBJ2-1, the complete variable domain reads EAGVVQSPRYKIIEKKQPVAFWCNPISGHNTLYWYLQNLGQGPELLIRYENEEAVDDSQLPKDRFSAERLKGVDSTLKIQPAELGDSAVYLCASSLGFGRNEQFFGPGTRLTVL.

The chain is built from TRBV2 and TRBJ2-7, with 7 nucleotides matching TRBD2. CDR3 length: 12 residues. With V trimmed by 8 bases and J by 4 bases, 5 bases remained unmatched. Germline lookup yields CDR1 SNHLY and CDR2 FYNNEI. In DNA, the CDR3 is TGTGCCAGCGGGGGACTATCTTACGAGCAGTACTTC. Encoded protein: CASGGLSYEQYF.

CDR3 sequence: CASSFVGDSYGYTF. In DNA form, the CDR3 reads TGTGCCAGCAGCTTCGTCGGGGACAGCTATGGCTACACCTTC. The chain joins TRBV7-9 to TRBJ1-2; 7 bases fit TRBD1. CDR1 and CDR2 from the germline V gene are SEHNR and FQNEAQ (reference sequence). The CDR3 spans 14 residues. V lost 3 bases and J lost 4; bases outside the gene matches: 5.

The V gene is TRBV14, the J gene TRBJ2-3, with a weak D call TRBD2 (6 bases). CDR3 length equals 15 residues. V gave up 0 bases and J gave up 9 bases, with 16 bases separating them. Per germline, CDR1 SGHDN and CDR2 FVKESK. CDR3 bases: TGTGCCAGCAGCCAAGATTGGGGGACTGCCGGCACGCAGTATTTT. This codes for CASSQDWGTAGTQYF.

The chain employs TRBV12-3 or TRBV12-4 and TRBJ1-5, with D unclear. CDR3 length equals 12 residues. The V end was cut by 6 bases, the J end by 9 bases, with 12 bases between. The CDR3 loop reads CASRAGYGPQHF. The CDR3 DNA follows: TGTGCCAGCAGAGCCGGGTACGGGCCCCAGCATTTT.

The chain uses TRBV7-8 and TRBJ2-5; 7 nucleotides agree with TRBD2. Germline V CDR1 and CDR2: SGHVS, FQNEAQ. CDR3 length: 15 amino acids. The V and J ends lost 4 bases and 1 base, in that order; junction bases with no gene match: 6. The CDR3 loop is CASSSGTTLQETQYF. CDR3 coding DNA: TGTGCCAGCAGCTCGGGGACTACGCTCCAAGAGACCCAGTACTTC.

The genes are TRBV6-5 and TRBJ1-2; a weak D match, TRBD1 (6 bases). Germline CDR1 is MNHEY and CDR2 is SVGAGI. With 6 bases removed from V and 6 bases from J, the gap between germline ends came to 17 bases. The CDR3 loop spans 14 amino acids. CDR3 DNA: TGTGCCAGCAGGACTCCAACAGGGATCAATGGCTACACCTTC. Translating it yields CASRTPTGINGYTF.

This chain joins TRBV4-1 and TRBJ2-7; TRBD2 agrees at 7 bases. The germline gives CDR1 MGHRA, CDR2 YSYEKL. The CDR3 consists of 16 residues. With V trimmed by 0 bases and J by 4 bases, 9 bases remained unmatched. The CDR3 DNA is TGCGCCAGCAGCCAAGATAGTAGCGGGCCAGGGTACGAGCAGTACTTC. As protein: CASSQDSSGPGYEQYF.

The V call is TRBV11-2, the J call TRBJ2-1; maybe TRBD1 (6 bases). The CDR3 runs to 15 residues. Germline V gives CDR1 SGHAT, CDR2 FQNNGV. Trimming shortened V by 4 bases and J by 6 bases, and 16 bases separated the two germline ends. This CDR3 reads CASSSTQGFSNEQFF. CDR3 bases: TGTGCCAGCAGCTCGACACAGGGATTTAGCAATGAGCAGTTCTTC.

V is TRBV5-1 and J is TRBJ1-3; TRBD1 aligns across 7 bases. J was trimmed by 7 bases and V by 3 bases; bases with no gene match: 10. Germline loops: CDR1 SGHRS, CDR2 YFSETQ. The CDR3 is 15 amino acids. CDR3 protein: CASSSTWDRRNTIYF. The CDR3 coding sequence is TGCGCCAGCAGCTCCACTTGGGACAGACGGAACACCATATATTTT.

The chain recombines TRBV12-5 with TRBJ1-2, with D possibly matching TRBD1 (5 bases). The CDR3 totals 14 residues. V lost 2 bases and J lost 6, with 13 bases in between. The germline gives CDR1 LGHNT, CDR2 FRNRAP. CDR3 residues: CASGLSPGNHGYTF. Here the CDR3 DNA reads TGTGCTAGTGGTTTGTCCCCAGGGAATCATGGCTACACCTTC.

This chain connects TRBV14 to TRBJ2-3; 8 bases are shared with TRBD1. This CDR3 comprises 17 residues. V shed 0 bases, J shed 6 bases, and the junction held 11 bases outside the gene matches. Germline V gene sequence: CDR1 SGHDN, CDR2 FVKESK. CDR3 in DNA: TGTGCCAGCAGCCAAGATGGGCTGGGACAGGTGGCGGATACGCAGTATTTT. Translated, it gives CASSQDGLGQVADTQYF.

The J gene is TRBJ2-4, the V gene TRBV7-9; TRBD1 matches 8 bases. There are 15 residues in the CDR3. Germline V gene data show CDR1 as SEHNR and CDR2 as FQNEAQ (reference sequence). J lost 1 base, V lost 5 bases, and 4 bases had no gene match. CDR3: CASSKTGVAKNIQYF. Written as DNA, the CDR3 is TGTGCCAGCAGCAAGACAGGGGTGGCCAAAAACATTCAGTACTTC.

The V and J genes are TRBV6-5 and TRBJ1-3; TRBD1 agrees at 10 bases. CDR3 length: 14 amino acids. V lost 7 bases and J lost 4; bases outside the gene matches: 4. Germline CDR1 is MNHEY and CDR2 is SVGAGI. The CDR3 loop is CASTLTGGGNTIYF. The DNA for the CDR3 is TGTGCCAGCACCCTGACAGGGGGCGGAAACACCATATATTTT.

The chain has TRBV18 and TRBJ2-7, with TRBD1 matching 7 bases. CDR1 KGHSH and CDR2 LQKENI come from the germline V gene. After removal of 0 bases from V and 0 bases from J, the junction contained 2 bases not matched to a gene. The CDR3 runs 15 residues. CDR3 nucleotide sequence: TGTGCCAGCTCACCACCCGGGACAGTCTCCTACGAGCAGTACTTC. Its protein product is CASSPPGTVSYEQYF.

The chain employs TRBV5-4 and TRBJ2-1; no firm D call. Deletions cut 0 bases from V and 8 bases from J, with 12 bases between. The CDR3 contains 14 residues. Germline V gene lookup returns CDR1 SGHNT and CDR2 YYREEE (reference sequence). For the CDR3, the DNA is TGTGCCAGCAGCTTGGACAGCAATACCTATGAGCAGTTCTTC. The encoded protein is CASSLDSNTYEQFF.

This chain connects TRBV5-1 to TRBJ1-5; 9 nucleotides agree with TRBD1. CDR1 and CDR2 from the germline V gene are SGHRS and YFSETQ. CDR3 size: 17 residues. Trimming cost V 3 bases and J 6 bases; bases outside gene matches: 13. CDR3 protein: CASSWGLRGQGVQPQHF. CDR3 DNA: TGCGCCAGCAGCTGGGGATTGCGGGGACAGGGCGTTCAGCCCCAGCATTTT.

The rearrangement uses TRBV4-1 and TRBJ2-2; 9 bases map to TRBD1. V lost 4 bases and J lost 5; bases outside the gene matches: 5. The germline V gene has CDR1 MGHRA and CDR2 YSYEKL. This CDR3 region has 15 residues. The CDR3 nucleotides are TGCGCCAGCAGCCGAGGACAGGGGAGAACCGGGGAGCTGTTTTTT. Amino acids: CASSRGQGRTGELFF.

This clone was counted a few times. The chain recombines TRBV4-1 with TRBJ1-6; D not certain. The V end was cut by 3 bases, the J end by 0 bases, with 9 bases between. Germline CDR1 MGHRA, CDR2 YSYEKL. CDR3 size: 16 residues. DNA for the CDR3: TGCGCCAGCAGCCAGAGGGTCAACTCCTATAATTCACCCCTCCACTTT. Translating gives CASSQRVNSYNSPLHF.

This clone was seen a single time. This chain joins TRBV10-3 and TRBJ2-2; 11 nucleotides match TRBD2. This CDR3 is built from 18 residues. V was pared by 2 bases and J by 6 bases, with 11 bases of the junction left unmatched. The germline V gene has CDR1 ENHRY and CDR2 SYGVKD. Written as DNA, the CDR3 is TGTGCCATCAGTGAGACAGGTAGCGGGGGGGCCGAACCCGGGGAGCTGTTTTTT. It encodes CAISETGSGGAEPGELFF.